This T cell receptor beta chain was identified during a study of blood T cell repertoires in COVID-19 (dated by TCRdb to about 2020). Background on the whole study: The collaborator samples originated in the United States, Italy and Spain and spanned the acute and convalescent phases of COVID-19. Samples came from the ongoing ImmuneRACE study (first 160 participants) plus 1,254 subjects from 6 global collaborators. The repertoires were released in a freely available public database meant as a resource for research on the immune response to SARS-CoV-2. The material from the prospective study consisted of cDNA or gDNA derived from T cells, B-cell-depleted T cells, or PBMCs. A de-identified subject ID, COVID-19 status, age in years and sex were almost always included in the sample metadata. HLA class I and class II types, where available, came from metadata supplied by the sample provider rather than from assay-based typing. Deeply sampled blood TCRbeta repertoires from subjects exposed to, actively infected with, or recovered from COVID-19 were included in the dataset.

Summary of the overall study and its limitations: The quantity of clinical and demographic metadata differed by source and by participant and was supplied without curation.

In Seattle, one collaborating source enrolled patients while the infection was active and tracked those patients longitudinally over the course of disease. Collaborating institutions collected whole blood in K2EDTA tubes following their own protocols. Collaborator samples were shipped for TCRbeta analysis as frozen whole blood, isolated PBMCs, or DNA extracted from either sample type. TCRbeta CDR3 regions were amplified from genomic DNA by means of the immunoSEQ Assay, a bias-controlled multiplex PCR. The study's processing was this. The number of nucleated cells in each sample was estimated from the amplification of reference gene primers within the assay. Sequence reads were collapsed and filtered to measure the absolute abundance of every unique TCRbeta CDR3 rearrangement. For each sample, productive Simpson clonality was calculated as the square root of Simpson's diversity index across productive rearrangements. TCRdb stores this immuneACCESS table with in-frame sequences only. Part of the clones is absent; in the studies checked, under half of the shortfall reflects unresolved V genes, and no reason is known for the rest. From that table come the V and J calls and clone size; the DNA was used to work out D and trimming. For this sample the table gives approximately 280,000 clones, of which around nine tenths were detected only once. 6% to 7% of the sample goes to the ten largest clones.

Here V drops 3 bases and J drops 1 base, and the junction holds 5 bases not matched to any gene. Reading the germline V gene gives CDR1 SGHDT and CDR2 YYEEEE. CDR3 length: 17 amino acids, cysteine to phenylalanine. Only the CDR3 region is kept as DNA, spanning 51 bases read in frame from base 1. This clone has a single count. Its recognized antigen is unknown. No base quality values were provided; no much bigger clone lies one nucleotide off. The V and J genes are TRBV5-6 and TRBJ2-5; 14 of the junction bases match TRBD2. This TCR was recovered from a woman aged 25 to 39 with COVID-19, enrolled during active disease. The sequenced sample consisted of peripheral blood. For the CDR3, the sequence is CASSWGLAGVPQETQYF. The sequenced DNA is TGTGCCAGCAGCTGGGGACTAGCGGGAGTACCCCAAGAGACCCAGTACTTC. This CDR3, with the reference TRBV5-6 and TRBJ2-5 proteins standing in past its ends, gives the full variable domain DAGVTQSPTHLIKTRGQQVTLRCSPKSGHDTVSWYQQALGQGPQFIFQYYEEEERQRGNFPDRFSGHQFPNYSSELNVNALLLGDSALYLCASSWGLAGVPQETQYFGPGTRLLVL.